These T cell receptor beta chains were read from a single sample in a study of blood T cell repertoires in COVID-19. Some clones are missing from TCRdb's copy, which holds only in-frame ones; the method was immunoSEQ multiplex PCR. The table shows about 100,000 clones, with nearly 90% occurring only once. Sequencing was done on a sample of peripheral blood. These receptors were collected from a man aged 50-60 years with active COVID-19. Both conserved end residues are part of each CDR3. A D gene is named only where the DNA matches it firmly. Some rows mark clone size as missing; the rest say once, few, many or name a class of expanded clone.

D gene,V gene,clone size,J gene,CDR3 protein,CDR3 DNA
NA,TRBV27,NA,TRBJ1-6,CASSLRSGTANSPLHF,TGTGCCAGCAGTTTACGATCCGGGACTGCGAATTCACCCCTCCACTTT
TRBD1,TRBV4-1,NA,TRBJ1-1,CASRTRQGDGSSAFF,TGCGCCAGCAGGACAAGACAGGGCGATGGTTCGTCAGCTTTCTTT
TRBD1,TRBV18,NA,TRBJ2-2,CASSFPGQGNTGELFF,TGTGCCAGCTCATTTCCGGGACAGGGAAACACCGGGGAGCTGTTTTTT
NA,TRBV7-9,NA,TRBJ1-3,CASSFKTGGSGNTIYF,TGTGCCAGCAGCTTCAAGACAGGAGGCTCTGGAAACACCATATATTTT
TRBD1,TRBV5-6,once,TRBJ2-5,CASSPPGTGGGETQYF,TGTGCCAGCAGCCCCCCCGGGACAGGGGGCGGGGAGACCCAGTACTTC
NA,TRBV7-3,NA,TRBJ1-2,CASSPFQGREGYTF,TGTGCCAGCAGCCCGTTCCAGGGGAGGGAGGGCTACACCTTC
NA,TRBV3-1/TRBV3-2,once,TRBJ1-2,CASSFSPGGVHYGYTF,TGTGCCAGCAGTTTCTCCCCCGGGGGGGTACACTATGGCTACACCTTC
NA,TRBV6-1,NA,TRBJ1-2,CASREIRTGQLNYGYTF,TGTGCCAGCAGAGAAATCCGAACTGGACAGCTCAACTATGGCTACACCTTC
NA,TRBV18,NA,TRBJ2-1,CASSPPMMESRDNEQFF,TGTGCCAGCTCACCACCAATGATGGAGTCTCGAGACAATGAGCAGTTCTTC
NA,TRBV5-5,NA,TRBJ2-1,CASSLAQGTGGEQFF,TGTGCCAGCAGCTTGGCGCAGGGGACGGGGGGTGAGCAGTTCTTC
NA,TRBV4-3,NA,TRBJ2-3,CASSQDTRQGDTQYF,TGCGCCAGCAGCCAAGATACGCGGCAGGGGGATACGCAGTATTTT
NA,TRBV4-2,NA,TRBJ1-6,CASSQFGQSRSPLHF,TGTGCCAGCAGCCAATTTGGGCAATCAAGATCACCCCTCCACTTT
TRBD1,TRBV5-1,NA,TRBJ2-7,CASSLNRGREQYF,TGCGCCAGCAGCTTGAACAGGGGTAGGGAGCAGTACTTC
NA,TRBV10-3,NA,TRBJ2-4,CAISTAGADRNIQYF,TGTGCCATCTCCACCGCTGGGGCAGATCGAAACATTCAGTACTTC
TRBD1,TRBV5-5,NA,TRBJ2-7,CASTRQGANYEQYF,TGTGCCAGCACCCGACAGGGGGCGAACTACGAGCAGTACTTC
NA,TRBV7-8,NA,TRBJ1-4,CASSSREKLFF,TGTGCCAGCAGCTCGAGAGAAAAACTGTTTTTT
NA,TRBV7-2,NA,TRBJ2-1,CASSSPTRGYEQFF,TGTGCCAGCAGCTCGCCAACGAGGGGGTACGAGCAGTTCTTC
TRBD1,TRBV6-9,NA,TRBJ1-2,CASSYGDSLNYGYTF,TGTGCCAGCAGTTATGGGGACAGCCTTAACTATGGCTACACCTTC
NA,TRBV21-1,NA,TRBJ2-7,CASSQGLAGGPYEQYF,TGTGCCAGCAGCCAGGGACTAGCGGGGGGGCCGTACGAGCAGTACTTC
TRBD2,TRBV6-5,NA,TRBJ2-7,CASSPQRGATYEQYF,TGTGCCAGCAGTCCCCAGCGGGGGGCCACCTACGAGCAGTACTTC
NA,TRBV4-2,few,TRBJ1-6,CASSAQTLSDNSPLHF,TGTGCCAGCAGCGCCCAGACATTAAGTGATAATTCACCCCTCCACTTT
NA,TRBV5-1,NA,TRBJ1-5,CASSLDLNQPQHF,TGCGCCAGCAGCTTGGACCTAAATCAGCCCCAGCATTTT
TRBD2,TRBV24-1,NA,TRBJ2-7,CATKGQGATVGTSGGMREEQYF,TGTGCCACTAAAGGACAGGGGGCCACAGTTGGGACTAGCGGGGGTATGCGAGAGGAGCAGTACTTC
NA,TRBV7-2,NA,TRBJ2-1,CASSLGGTGAYNEQFF,TGTGCCAGCAGCTTGGGGGGGACAGGAGCCTACAATGAGCAGTTCTTC
TRBD2,TRBV2,NA,TRBJ2-7,CASSESLAGSSYEQYF,TGTGCCAGCAGTGAATCCCTAGCGGGGAGCTCCTACGAGCAGTACTTC
NA,TRBV27,NA,TRBJ1-6,CASITPGPDKEGYSPLHF,TGTGCCAGCATCACACCGGGACCTGACAAGGAGGGTTATTCACCCCTCCACTTT
NA,TRBV9,NA,TRBJ2-5,CASSALGRETQYF,TGTGCCAGCAGCGCCCTAGGCCGAGAGACCCAGTACTTC
TRBD1,TRBV7-9,NA,TRBJ2-5,CASSVTGDQETQYF,TGTGCCAGCAGCGTAACAGGGGACCAAGAGACCCAGTACTTC
NA,TRBV6-2/TRBV6-3,NA,TRBJ1-4,CASSLQAGTLKLFF,TGTGCCAGCAGTCTTCAAGCCGGGACATTAAAACTGTTTTTT
NA,TRBV20-1,NA,TRBJ1-4,CSARAEKLFF,TGCAGTGCGAGAGCGGAAAAACTGTTTTTT
TRBD2,TRBV29-1,NA,TRBJ2-7,CSVGTSGDYEQYF,TGCAGCGTTGGGACTAGCGGCGACTACGAGCAGTACTTC
TRBD2,TRBV3-1/TRBV3-2,NA,TRBJ2-3,CASSQVKRGHRNTQYF,TGTGCCAGCAGCCAAGTGAAGCGGGGCCATCGGAATACGCAGTATTTT
NA,TRBV11-2,NA,TRBJ2-1,CASSLGYRASSYNEQFF,TGTGCCAGCAGCTTAGGATACAGGGCGAGCTCCTACAATGAGCAGTTCTTC
TRBD2,TRBV27,NA,TRBJ2-5,CASSTFGRGDKETQYF,TGTGCCAGCAGTACGTTTGGGCGGGGGGATAAAGAGACCCAGTACTTC
NA,TRBV4-1,NA,TRBJ2-4,CASSQGSLAKNIQYF,TGCGCCAGCAGCCAAGGTTCACTAGCCAAAAACATTCAGTACTTC
NA,TRBV7-9,few,TRBJ1-2,CASSLRDWSYGYTF,TGTGCCAGCAGCTTAAGGGACTGGAGCTATGGCTACACCTTC
TRBD1,TRBV7-2,NA,TRBJ2-2,CASSLAGTGNTGELFF,TGTGCCAGCAGCTTGGCCGGGACAGGGAACACCGGGGAGCTGTTTTTT
NA,TRBV5-1,NA,TRBJ2-7,CASSLSQELYF,TGCGCCAGCAGCTTGAGCCAGGAACTCTACTTC
NA,TRBV19,NA,TRBJ2-7,CASSLDDRFIYEQYF,TGTGCCAGTAGTTTGGATGACAGGTTTATCTACGAGCAGTACTTC
NA,TRBV6-5,NA,TRBJ1-1,CASSLDSWMNTEAFF,TGTGCCAGCAGTTTGGACAGCTGGATGAACACTGAAGCTTTCTTT
NA,TRBV7-9,NA,TRBJ1-1,CASSLGAGTEAFF,TGTGCCAGCAGCTTAGGGGCGGGCACTGAAGCTTTCTTT